This T cell receptor (beta chain) was sequenced in a study of blood T cell repertoires in COVID-19. Using immunoSEQ multiplex PCR, the repertoire was profiled, and TCRdb retains in-frame clones only, with some absent. This table holds 45,000 to 65,000 clones, 91% found once. The TCR originated in a human donor in a cohort sampled during active COVID-19. The sample was peripheral blood.

The CDR3: CASSPRLAGSYNEQFF. The CDR3 DNA sequence: TGTGCCAGCAGCCCGCGGCTAGCGGGCTCCTACAATGAGCAGTTCTTC. The V and J genes are TRBV7-3 and TRBJ2-1; 8 nucleotides agree with TRBD2. With V trimmed by 5 bases and J by 0 bases, 6 bases remained unmatched. CDR1 and CDR2 (germline): SGHTA, FQGTGA. The CDR3 sequence is 16 residues long.